These T cell receptor beta chains were read from a single sample in a study of control samples from healthy donors and cancer patients. Here immunoSEQ multiplex PCR was the method, and the copy in TCRdb shows in-frame clones only, minus some. Here the sample spans 70,000 or so clones, roughly 86% being singletons. Sequencing used PBMCs. These receptors all stem from a man aged 55 to 70 with lung cancer. CDR3s include the opening cysteine and the closing phenylalanine or tryptophan.

j_gene: TRBJ2-1; v_gene: TRBV29-1; CDR3aa: CSAKNRDTYNEQFF
j_gene: TRBJ2-7; v_gene: TRBV4-1; CDR3aa: CASSSGTVSYEQYF
j_gene: TRBJ2-5; v_gene: TRBV4-1; CDR3aa: CASSQDGSIAGVETQYF
j_gene: TRBJ2-2; v_gene: TRBV12-5; CDR3aa: CASGLIPDGRANTGELFF
j_gene: TRBJ1-2; v_gene: TRBV25-1; CDR3aa: CASAGGWGYTF
j_gene: TRBJ2-2; v_gene: TRBV2; CDR3aa: CASKGSGMNTGELFF
j_gene: TRBJ1-3; v_gene: TRBV7-9; CDR3aa: CASSLFPASSGNTIYF
j_gene: TRBJ1-1; v_gene: TRBV7-3; CDR3aa: CASSLNPVGDTEAFF
j_gene: TRBJ2-3; v_gene: TRBV6-4; CDR3aa: CASSATSGGPTDTQYF
j_gene: TRBJ2-4; v_gene: TRBV3-1/TRBV3-2; CDR3aa: CASSQKGGTGTAKNIQYF
j_gene: TRBJ2-2; v_gene: TRBV7-3; CDR3aa: CASSPHTGNTGELFF
j_gene: TRBJ2-4; v_gene: TRBV14; CDR3aa: CASSPPPSDRLAKNIQYF
j_gene: TRBJ2-1; v_gene: TRBV5-1; CDR3aa: CASSLAGTSGVNEQFF
j_gene: TRBJ1-1; v_gene: TRBV5-6; CDR3aa: CASSHRTSYMNTEAFF
j_gene: TRBJ1-5; v_gene: TRBV29-1; CDR3aa: CSVAMGSRDQPQHF
j_gene: TRBJ2-2; v_gene: TRBV5-6; CDR3aa: CASSLVTAGELFF
j_gene: TRBJ1-6; v_gene: TRBV18; CDR3aa: CASSPSGGSNSPLHF
j_gene: TRBJ1-3; v_gene: TRBV30; CDR3aa: CAWSEDTSRNTIYF
j_gene: TRBJ1-1; v_gene: TRBV7-9; CDR3aa: CASSLSGSTEAFF
j_gene: TRBJ1-1; v_gene: TRBV5-1; CDR3aa: CASRTGSNTEAFF
j_gene: TRBJ2-5; v_gene: TRBV7-2; CDR3aa: CASSNQGPQETQYF
j_gene: TRBJ2-1; v_gene: TRBV10-1; CDR3aa: CASSDSSTGKGEQFF
j_gene: TRBJ2-1; v_gene: TRBV5-4; CDR3aa: CASSLDPTRGNEQFF
j_gene: TRBJ1-5; v_gene: TRBV19; CDR3aa: CASSIVFRDQPQHF
j_gene: TRBJ2-5; v_gene: TRBV5-6; CDR3aa: CASSLRTSQETQYF
j_gene: TRBJ2-7; v_gene: TRBV6-2/TRBV6-3; CDR3aa: CASSTQGYEQYF
j_gene: TRBJ1-2; v_gene: TRBV15; CDR3aa: CATSRDRGYYGYTF
j_gene: TRBJ1-1; v_gene: TRBV12-3/TRBV12-4; CDR3aa: CASSPMGNTEAFF
j_gene: TRBJ2-1; v_gene: TRBV11-3; CDR3aa: CASSLEPGSYNEQFF
j_gene: TRBJ2-6; v_gene: TRBV21-1; CDR3aa: CASSKEEGAGGPGANVLTF
j_gene: TRBJ1-2; v_gene: TRBV6-5; CDR3aa: CASSYSYRAYGYTF
j_gene: TRBJ2-5; v_gene: TRBV2; CDR3aa: CASRTNLDSGETQYF
j_gene: TRBJ1-6; v_gene: TRBV5-4; CDR3aa: CASSLANRGVESPLHF
j_gene: TRBJ1-1; v_gene: TRBV6-6; CDR3aa: CASSYFPRAPEAFF
j_gene: TRBJ1-6; v_gene: TRBV30; CDR3aa: CAWVGTAYNSPLHF
j_gene: TRBJ2-1; v_gene: TRBV2; CDR3aa: CASSDEGLAGGMQFF
j_gene: TRBJ1-3; v_gene: TRBV6-6; CDR3aa: CASSYSDGAAGNTIYF
j_gene: TRBJ2-5; v_gene: TRBV5-4; CDR3aa: CASSLVGAGETQYF